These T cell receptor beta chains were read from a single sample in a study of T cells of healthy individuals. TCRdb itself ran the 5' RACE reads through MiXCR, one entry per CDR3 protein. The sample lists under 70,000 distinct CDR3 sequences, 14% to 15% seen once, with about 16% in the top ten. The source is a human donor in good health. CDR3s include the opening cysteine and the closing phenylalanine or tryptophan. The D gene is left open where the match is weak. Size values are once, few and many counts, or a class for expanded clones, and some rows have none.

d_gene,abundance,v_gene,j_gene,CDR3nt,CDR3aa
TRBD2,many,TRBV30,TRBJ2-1,TGTGCCTGGAGTGGCTCGGCTAGCGGGAGATGGAATGAGCAGTTCTTC,CAWSGSASGRWNEQFF
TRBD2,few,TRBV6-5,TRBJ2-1,TGTGCCAGCAGGACTAGCGGGGGGGCCAATGAGCAGTTCTTC,CASRTSGGANEQFF
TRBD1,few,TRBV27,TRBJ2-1,TGTGCCAGCAGCCTCCCGGACAGGGAGAATGAGCAGTTCTTC,CASSLPDRENEQFF
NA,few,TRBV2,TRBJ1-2,TGTGCCAGCACCACTACAGGGTTCTATGGCTACACCTTC,CASTTTGFYGYTF
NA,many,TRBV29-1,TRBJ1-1,TGCAGCGCCAAGAAGGGGGGGCTCACTGAAGCTTTCTTT,CSAKKGGLTEAFF
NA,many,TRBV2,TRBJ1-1,TGTGCCAGCAGCAAGAATCGTGTGAACACTGAAGCTTTCTTT,CASSKNRVNTEAFF
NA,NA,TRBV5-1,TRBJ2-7,TGCGCCAGCAGCAAGAACCTCCCCGGGGGAAACGAGCAGTACTTC,CASSKNLPGGNEQYF
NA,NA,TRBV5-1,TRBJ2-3,TGCGCCAGCAGTTCGATGCCAGCCCCATCGCAGTATTTT,CASSSMPAPSQYF
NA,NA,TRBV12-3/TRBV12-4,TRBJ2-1,TGTGCCAGCAGTTTAGCTGCGTTAGGCCGCAATGAGCAGTTCTTC,CASSLAALGRNEQFF
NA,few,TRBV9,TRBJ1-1,TGTGCCAGCAGCGTAGGGGCGGAAACTGAAGCTTTCTTT,CASSVGAETEAFF
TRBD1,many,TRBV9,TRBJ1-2,TGTGCCAGCGGACAGGGATCATACACCTTC,CASGQGSYTF
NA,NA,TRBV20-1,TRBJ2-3,TGCAGTGCCGGGCCTTACACAGATACGCAGTATTTT,CSAGPYTDTQYF
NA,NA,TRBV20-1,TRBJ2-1,TGCAGTGCTAGAGACGCCGGGACCCCTTACAATGAGCAGTTCTTC,CSARDAGTPYNEQFF
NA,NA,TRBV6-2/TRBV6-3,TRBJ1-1,TGTGCCAGCAGTTACAGGATTTCCAACACTGAAGCTTTCTTT,CASSYRISNTEAFF
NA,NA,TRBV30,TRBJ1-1,TGTGCCTGGACGGAGGCGGACACTGAAGCTTTCTTT,CAWTEADTEAFF
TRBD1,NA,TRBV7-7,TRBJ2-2,TGTGCCAGCAGCCGGGACAGGGAGAACGGGGAGCTGTTTTTT,CASSRDRENGELFF
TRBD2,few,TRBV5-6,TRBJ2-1,TGTGCCAGCAGCTCCGGTAGTGAGGGAGGGCCCTACAATGAGCAGTTCTTC,CASSSGSEGGPYNEQFF
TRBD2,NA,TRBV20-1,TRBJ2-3,TGCAGTGCTAGAGATAGGCGATTCGGGAGGTCCGGGAGTACGCAGTATTTT,CSARDRRFGRSGSTQYF
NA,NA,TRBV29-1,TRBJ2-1,TGCAGCCCCATAGGGGGCTCCTACAATGAGCAGTTCTTC,CSPIGGSYNEQFF
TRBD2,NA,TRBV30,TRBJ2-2,TGTGCCTGGAGTCCTACCCGGACTAGCGGGCACCGGGAGCTGTTTTTT,CAWSPTRTSGHRELFF
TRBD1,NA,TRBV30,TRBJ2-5,TGTGCCTGGAGTGTTAAGGACAGGGTCCGAGAGACCCAGTACTTC,CAWSVKDRVRETQYF
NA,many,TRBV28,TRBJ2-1,TGTGCCAGCAGTTTTCTCGGTCTAGTGATTTCCTACAATGAGCAGTTCTTC,CASSFLGLVISYNEQFF
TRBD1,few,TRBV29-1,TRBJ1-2,TGCAGCGTGTACTTACCGGGACAGGGTGTAGGCTACACCTTC,CSVYLPGQGVGYTF
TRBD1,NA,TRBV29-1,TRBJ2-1,TGCAGCGTCGGGGACAGGTACAATGAGCAGTTCTTC,CSVGDRYNEQFF
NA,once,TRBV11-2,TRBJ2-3,TGTGCCAGCCCGGGATTATCCACAGATACGCAGTATTTT,CASPGLSTDTQYF
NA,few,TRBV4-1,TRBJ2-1,TGCGCCAGCAGCCAAGTGGGAGTAGCCCGACAGTTCTTC,CASSQVGVARQFF
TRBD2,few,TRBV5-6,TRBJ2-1,TGTGCCAGCAGCCACCTCTCAGGGAGGGGCTACAATGAGCAGTTCTTC,CASSHLSGRGYNEQFF
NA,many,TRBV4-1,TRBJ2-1,TGCGCCAGCAGCCGACGAGGCGGTGAGCAGTTCTTC,CASSRRGGEQFF
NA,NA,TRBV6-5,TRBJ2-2,TGTGCCAGCAGTTACTCTGTTAAGGTCACCGGGGAGCTGTTTTTT,CASSYSVKVTGELFF
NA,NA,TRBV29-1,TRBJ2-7,TGCAGCGTTGAAACGGCGGCCGGCTCCTACGAGCAGTACTTC,CSVETAAGSYEQYF
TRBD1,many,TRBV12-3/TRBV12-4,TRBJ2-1,TGTGCCAGCAGTTTACCCGGACAGGGGGGTTCCAGTGAGCAGTTCTTC,CASSLPGQGGSSEQFF